This is a list of T cell receptor beta chains from one sample in a study of T cell responses to AZD1222 COVID-19 vaccine. TCRdb keeps only in-frame clones here, not all; method: immunoSEQ multiplex PCR. Seen here are fewer than 250,000 clones, approximately 92% observed once, and the top ten hold 1% to 1.5%. This specimen consisted of peripheral blood, obtained on day 0 of AZD1222 vaccination. These receptors all stem from an adult in good health. Both conserved end residues are part of each CDR3. A D gene is named only where the DNA matches it firmly.

TRBD1	TRBV6-2/TRBV6-3	TRBJ1-2	TGTGCCAGCAGTTACCCTCCGGGACAGGGGACCTATGGCTACACCTTC	CASSYPPGQGTYGYTF
-	TRBV15	TRBJ1-2	TGTGCCACCAGCCCAGCGGGGGGGTACGGCTACACCTTC	CATSPAGGYGYTF
-	TRBV24-1	TRBJ1-2	TGTGCCACCAGTGATGACAGGTGGGGCTACACCTTC	CATSDDRWGYTF
-	TRBV6-1	TRBJ2-2	TGTGCCAGGGGGTCGAACACCGGGGAGCTGTTTTTT	CARGSNTGELFF
-	TRBV29-1	TRBJ1-1	TGCAGCGTTGACAGGGTCGGGAACACTGAAGCTTTCTTT	CSVDRVGNTEAFF
-	TRBV9	TRBJ2-1	TGTGCCAGCAGCGTAGAGCAGGGGATAGGGAATGAGCAGTTCTTC	CASSVEQGIGNEQFF
TRBD1	TRBV5-4	TRBJ1-4	TGTGCCAGCAGCTTCCGGGACAGTGGGGAAAAACTGTTTTTT	CASSFRDSGEKLFF
-	TRBV6-5	TRBJ1-2	TGTGCCAGCAGTAGAGAGGCCGGCCCCTATGGCTACACCTTC	CASSREAGPYGYTF
-	TRBV10-3	TRBJ2-7	TGTGCCATCAGCACCGGGACGACCGACGAGCAGTACTTC	CAISTGTTDEQYF
-	TRBV5-1	TRBJ2-7	TGCGCCAGCACCGACACGACCTGGGGGGAGCAGTACTTC	CASTDTTWGEQYF
-	TRBV20-1	TRBJ1-2	TGCAGTGCTAGTTCCGGGGTTAACTATGGCTACACCTTC	CSASSGVNYGYTF
TRBD1	TRBV13	TRBJ1-1	TGTGCCAGCTGGGGACAGACAAACACTGAAGCTTTCTTT	CASWGQTNTEAFF
TRBD1	TRBV5-5	TRBJ1-5	TGTGCCAGCAGCTTGAGCAGGGGGAATCAGCCCCAGCATTTT	CASSLSRGNQPQHF
-	TRBV19	TRBJ1-5	TGTGCCAGTAGTATAGATGGATGGTCGACCCAGCATTTT	CASSIDGWSTQHF
-	TRBV2	TRBJ1-2	TGTGCCAGCAGTGATATGGCGAATGGGCAGTTCTATGGCTACACCTTC	CASSDMANGQFYGYTF
-	TRBV24-1	TRBJ1-1	TGTGCCACCAGTTCCGGGGGCGCGGGGTACACTGAAGCTTTCTTT	CATSSGGAGYTEAFF